The present T cell receptor beta chain was sequenced within a study of blood T cell repertoires in COVID-19 (dated by TCRdb to about 2020). In the study overall: Samples from collaborators originated in the United States, Italy and Spain and spanned both the acute and convalescent phases of COVID-19. The repertoires were made available in a free public database intended to serve as a resource for research on the immune response to SARS-CoV-2. The material from the prospective study consisted of cDNA or gDNA derived from T cells, B-cell-depleted T cells, or PBMCs. Where HLA class I and class II types were available, the types were taken from metadata supplied by the sample provider, not from assay-based typing. Samples were obtained from the ongoing ImmuneRACE study (first 160 participants) and from about 1,300 subjects provided by 6 global collaborators. The sample metadata nearly always contained a de-identified subject ID, COVID-19 status, age in years and sex. Subjects who had been exposed to COVID-19, were actively infected with it, or had recovered from it provided the deeply sampled blood TCRbeta repertoires that made up the dataset.

V lost 4 bases and J lost 9 bases; the stretch between them is 15 bases long. The CDR3 spans 13 residues, from the cysteine through the phenylalanine. Of all the DNA, just the CDR3 is kept, 39 bases in frame from base 1. The germline V gene (reference sequence) gives CDR1 as SEHNR and CDR2 as FQNEAQ. The collaborating institutions used their own protocols to collect whole blood in K2EDTA tubes. For TCRbeta analysis, collaborator samples were shipped as frozen whole blood, as isolated PBMCs, or as DNA extracted from either sample type. The immunoSEQ Assay, a bias-controlled multiplex PCR, was used to amplify TCRbeta CDR3 regions from genomic DNA. The published analysis was carried out like this. Nucleated cell counts per sample were estimated from amplification of reference gene primers within the assay. To quantify the absolute abundance of each unique TCRbeta CDR3 rearrangement, sequence reads were collapsed and filtered. Productive Simpson clonality was computed per sample as the square root of Simpson's diversity index over productive rearrangements. TCRdb took over this immuneACCESS table, retaining in-frame rearrangements with V and J assigned. Such tables are incomplete; in checked studies, under half of the missing clones stem from an unresolved V gene, and the remainder is unexplained. V and J calls and clone size come straight from that table; D and trimming were deduced from the DNA. Present in this sample are about 160,000 clones, roughly 85% of which were seen just once. The ten most abundant clones make up more than 9% of the sample.

Regarding this clone: This receptor's antigen is unknown. Within one base of it there is no much larger clone, and no base qualities were kept.

The paper as a whole reports these results and caveats: The amount of clinical and demographic metadata varied by source and participant and was provided uncurated.

Source material: peripheral blood. The V and J segments used are TRBV7-9 and TRBJ2-5; the D gene is perhaps TRBD2, from 6 matching bases. This TCR came from a woman older than 75 with active or convalescent COVID-19. This receptor has the CDR3 CASSYGPGVPQYF. Here is the DNA: TGTGCCAGCAGCTATGGGCCGGGGGTACCCCAGTACTTC.